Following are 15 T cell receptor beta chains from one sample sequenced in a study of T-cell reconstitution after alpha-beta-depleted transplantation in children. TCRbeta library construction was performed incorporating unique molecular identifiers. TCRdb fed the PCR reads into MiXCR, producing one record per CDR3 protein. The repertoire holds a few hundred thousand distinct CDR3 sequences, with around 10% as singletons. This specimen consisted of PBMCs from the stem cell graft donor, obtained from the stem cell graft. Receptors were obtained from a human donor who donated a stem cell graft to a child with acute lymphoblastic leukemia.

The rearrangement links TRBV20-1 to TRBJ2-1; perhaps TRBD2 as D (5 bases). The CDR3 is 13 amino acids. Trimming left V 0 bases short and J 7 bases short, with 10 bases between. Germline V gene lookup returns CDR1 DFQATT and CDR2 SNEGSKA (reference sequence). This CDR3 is CSARDFGGNEQFF. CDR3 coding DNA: TGCAGTGCTAGAGATTTTGGCGGGAATGAGCAGTTCTTC.

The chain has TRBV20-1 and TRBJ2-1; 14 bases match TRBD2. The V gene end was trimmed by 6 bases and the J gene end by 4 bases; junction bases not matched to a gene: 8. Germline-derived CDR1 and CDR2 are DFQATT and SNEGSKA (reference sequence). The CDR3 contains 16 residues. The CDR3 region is CSAAGTSGGEYNEQFF. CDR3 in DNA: TGCAGTGCGGCCGGGACTAGCGGGGGCGAGTACAATGAGCAGTTCTTC.

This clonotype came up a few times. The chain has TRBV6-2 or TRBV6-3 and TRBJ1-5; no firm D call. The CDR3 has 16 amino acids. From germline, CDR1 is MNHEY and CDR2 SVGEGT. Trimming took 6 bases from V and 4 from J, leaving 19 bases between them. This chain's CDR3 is CASRALSGLANQPQHF. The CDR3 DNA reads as TGTGCCAGCAGGGCCCTTTCGGGGTTAGCAAATCAGCCCCAGCATTTT.

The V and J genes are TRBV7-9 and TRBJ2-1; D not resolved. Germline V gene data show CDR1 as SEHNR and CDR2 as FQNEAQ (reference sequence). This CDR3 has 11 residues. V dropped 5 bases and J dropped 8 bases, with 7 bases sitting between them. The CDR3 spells CASSPSHEQFF. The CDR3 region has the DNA TGTGCCAGCAGCCCCTCTCATGAGCAGTTCTTC.

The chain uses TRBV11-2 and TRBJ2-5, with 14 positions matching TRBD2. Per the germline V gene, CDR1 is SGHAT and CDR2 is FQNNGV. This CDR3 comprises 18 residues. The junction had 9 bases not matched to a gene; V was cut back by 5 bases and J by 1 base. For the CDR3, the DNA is TGTGCCAGCAGCCTCGGGACTAGCGGGAGTGGGGGCCAAGAGACCCAGTACTTC. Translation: CASSLGTSGSGGQETQYF.

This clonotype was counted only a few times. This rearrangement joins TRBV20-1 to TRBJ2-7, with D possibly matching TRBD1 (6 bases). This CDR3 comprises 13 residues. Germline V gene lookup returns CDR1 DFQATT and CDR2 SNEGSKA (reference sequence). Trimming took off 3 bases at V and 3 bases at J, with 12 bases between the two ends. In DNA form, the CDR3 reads TGCAGTGCTAGGGACAGCTTACACTACGAGCAGTACTTC. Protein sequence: CSARDSLHYEQYF.

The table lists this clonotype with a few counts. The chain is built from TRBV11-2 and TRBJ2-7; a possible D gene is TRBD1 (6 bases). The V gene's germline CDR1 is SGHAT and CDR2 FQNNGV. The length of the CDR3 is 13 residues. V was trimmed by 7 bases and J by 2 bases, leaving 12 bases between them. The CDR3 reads CASTDGDTYEQYF. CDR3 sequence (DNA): TGTGCCAGCACTGACGGGGACACCTACGAGCAGTACTTC.

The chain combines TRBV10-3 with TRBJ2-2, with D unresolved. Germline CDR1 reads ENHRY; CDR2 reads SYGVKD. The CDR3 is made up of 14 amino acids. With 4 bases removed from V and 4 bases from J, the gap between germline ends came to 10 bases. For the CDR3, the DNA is TGTGCCATCAGTGCAGAAGGGTCCACCGGGGAGCTGTTTTTT. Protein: CAISAEGSTGELFF.

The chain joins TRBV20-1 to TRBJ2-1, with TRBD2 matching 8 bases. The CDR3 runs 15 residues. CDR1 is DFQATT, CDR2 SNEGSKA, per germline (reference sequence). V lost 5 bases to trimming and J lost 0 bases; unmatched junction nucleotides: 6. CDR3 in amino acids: CSAGIAGRSYNEQFF. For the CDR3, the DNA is TGCAGTGCTGGAATAGCGGGACGCTCCTACAATGAGCAGTTCTTC.

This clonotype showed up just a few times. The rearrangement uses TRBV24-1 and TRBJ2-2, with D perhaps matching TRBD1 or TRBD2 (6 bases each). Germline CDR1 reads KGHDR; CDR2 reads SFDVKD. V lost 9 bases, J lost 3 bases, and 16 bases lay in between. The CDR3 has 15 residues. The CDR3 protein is CATGTGAGDTGELFF. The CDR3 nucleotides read TGTGCCACCGGGACGGGGGCCGGGGACACCGGGGAGCTGTTTTTT.

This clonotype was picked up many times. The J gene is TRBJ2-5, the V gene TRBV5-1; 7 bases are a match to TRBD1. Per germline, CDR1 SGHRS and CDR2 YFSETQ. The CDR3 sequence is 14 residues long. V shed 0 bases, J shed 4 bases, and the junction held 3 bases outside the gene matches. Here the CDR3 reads CASSLGQGLETQYF. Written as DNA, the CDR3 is TGCGCCAGCAGCTTGGGACAGGGTCTAGAGACCCAGTACTTC.

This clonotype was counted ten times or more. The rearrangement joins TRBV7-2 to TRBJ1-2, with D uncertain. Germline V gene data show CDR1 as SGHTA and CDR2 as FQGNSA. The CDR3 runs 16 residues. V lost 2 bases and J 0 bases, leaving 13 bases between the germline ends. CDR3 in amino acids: CASSLWSDGPNYGYTF. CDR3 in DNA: TGTGCCAGCAGCTTATGGTCGGACGGACCTAACTATGGCTACACCTTC.

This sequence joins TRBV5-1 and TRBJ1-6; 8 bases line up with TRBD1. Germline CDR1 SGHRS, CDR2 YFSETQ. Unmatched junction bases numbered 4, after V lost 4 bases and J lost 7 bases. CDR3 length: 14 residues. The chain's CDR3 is CASSPGQANSPLHF. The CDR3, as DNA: TGCGCCAGCAGCCCGGGACAGGCAAATTCACCCCTCCACTTT. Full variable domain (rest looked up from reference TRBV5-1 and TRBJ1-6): KAGVTQTPRYLIKTRGQQVTLSCSPISGHRSVSWYQQTPGQGLQFLFEYFSETQRNKGNFPGRFSGRQFSNSRSEMNVSTLELGDSALYLCASSPGQANSPLHFGNGTRLTVT.

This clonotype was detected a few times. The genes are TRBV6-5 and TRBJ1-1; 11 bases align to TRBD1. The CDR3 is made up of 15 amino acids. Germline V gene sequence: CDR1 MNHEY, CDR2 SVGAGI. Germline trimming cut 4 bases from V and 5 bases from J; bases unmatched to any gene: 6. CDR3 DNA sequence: TGTGCCAGCAGTTTCCCGGGACAGGGGGGGACTGAAGCTTTCTTT. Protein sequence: CASSFPGQGGTEAFF.

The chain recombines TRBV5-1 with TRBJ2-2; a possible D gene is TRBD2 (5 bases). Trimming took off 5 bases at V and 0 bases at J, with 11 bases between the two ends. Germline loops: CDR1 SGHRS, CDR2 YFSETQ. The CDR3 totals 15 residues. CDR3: CASRKDSTNTGELFF. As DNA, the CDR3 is TGCGCCAGCAGAAAGGACTCTACGAACACCGGGGAGCTGTTTTTT.